The 12 T cell receptor beta chains reported below all come from one sample, sequenced in a study of a mutant IDH1 vaccine in newly diagnosed glioma. Time point defined: week 11, during vaccination. In every dose of vaccine, 300 ug of mutant IDH1 20-mer peptide was given alongside topical imiquimod. Antigen specificity for these receptors is unknown. The data were produced by immunoSEQ multiplex PCR, yet TCRdb's version contains in-frame clones alone and is incomplete. The sample includes about 120,000 clones, around 90% of them seen just once. Material: PBMCs, obtained from a glioma patient whose treatment included an IDH1 peptide vaccine. All receptors derive from a woman in her forties or fifties with glioma.

This chain connects TRBV9 to TRBJ2-5, with D possibly being TRBD2 (5 bases). Germline assignment: CDR1 SGDLS and CDR2 YYNGEE. The CDR3 covers 14 residues. V was clipped by 4 bases and J by 7 bases, with 17 bases between them. The CDR3 protein is CASSPRWESRTQYF. For the CDR3, the DNA is TGTGCCAGCAGCCCCCGATGGGAGTCCCGGACCCAGTACTTC.

CDR3 sequence: CASSIARGQRDRTDTQYF. For the CDR3, the DNA is TGTGCCAGTAGTATAGCCCGGGGGCAGCGGGATCGCACAGATACGCAGTATTTT. V is TRBV19 and J is TRBJ2-3; possibly TRBD2 for D (7 bases). This CDR3 has 18 residues. CDR1 and CDR2 (germline): LNHDA, SQIVND (reference sequence). V lost 1 base and J lost 1, with 18 bases in between.

The CDR3 DNA is TGTGCCAGCAGTGAAGCGCGGGACTGGCGCCCCACAGATACGCAGTATTTT. This codes for CASSEARDWRPTDTQYF. This chain connects TRBV6-1 to TRBJ2-3, with D maybe TRBD2 (6 bases). The CDR3 contains 17 residues. Trimming stripped 0 bases from V and 2 bases from J, with 15 bases between. Germline loops: CDR1 MNHNS, CDR2 SASEGT.

This clone was counted a single time. This chain joins TRBV6-4 and TRBJ1-5; no clear D gene. The CDR3 sequence is 11 residues long. V lost 5 bases and J 15 bases, leaving 14 bases between the germline ends. CDR1 is MRHNA and CDR2 is SNTAGT in the germline V gene. The CDR3 sequence is CASSWAALRHF. The CDR3 DNA reads TGTGCCAGCAGTTGGGCGGCCTTAAGGCATTTT.

J is TRBJ2-5 and V is TRBV18; 14 positions agree with TRBD2. Trimming removed 3 bases from V and 5 bases from J; junction bases left unmatched: 11. Germline V gene lookup returns CDR1 KGHSH and CDR2 LQKENI. The CDR3 extends over 18 amino acids. The CDR3 DNA reads as TGTGCCAGCTCACCCCCCATCGTGACTAGCGGGAGGGCCGAGACCCAGTACTTC. Translating it yields CASSPPIVTSGRAETQYF. The whole variable domain, remainder taken from reference TRBV18 and TRBJ2-5, is NAGVMQNPRHLVRRRGQEARLRCSPMKGHSHVYWYRQLPEEGLKFMVYLQKENIIDESGMPKERFSAEFPKEGPSILRIQQVVRGDSAAYFCASSPPIVTSGRAETQYFGPGTRLLVL.

The gene calls are TRBV6-6 and TRBJ2-6; a possible D gene is TRBD1 (5 bases). Germline assignment: CDR1 MNHNY and CDR2 SVGAGI (reference sequence). Trimming removed 5 bases at V and 4 bases at J, with 12 bases between. The CDR3 length is 15 residues. The CDR3 DNA reads TGTGCCAGCAGTACACAGGTCCTCGGGGCCAACGTCCTGACTTTC. This translates into CASSTQVLGANVLTF.

The chain is built from TRBV6-6 and TRBJ2-7, with TRBD2 matching 11 bases. V lost 8 bases and J lost 1; bases outside the gene matches: 4. Germline V lookup: CDR1 MNHNY, CDR2 SVGAGI (reference sequence). The length of the CDR3 is 14 residues. The DNA of the CDR3 is TGTGCCAGCTCCGGGACTAGCGGATCCTACGAGCAGTACTTC. Its translation is CASSGTSGSYEQYF.

The V call is TRBV7-8, the J call TRBJ1-5; tentative D call: TRBD1 (6 bases). The CDR3 loop spans 16 amino acids. The V gene's germline CDR1 is SGHVS and CDR2 FQNEAQ. V was trimmed by 0 bases and J by 2 bases, leaving 11 bases between them. The CDR3 bases are TGTGCCAGCAGCTTAGCTCGGGCAGGGGGCAATCAGCCCCAGCATTTT. This translates into CASSLARAGGNQPQHF. The complete variable domain, with remaining parts taken from reference TRBV7-8 and TRBJ1-5, reads GAGVSQSPRYKVAKRGQDVALRCDPISGHVSLFWYQQALGQGPEFLTYFQNEAQLDKSGLPSDRFFAERPEGSVSTLKIQRTQQEDSAVYLCASSLARAGGNQPQHFGDGTRLSIL.

This rearrangement joins TRBV28 to TRBJ1-2; 9 bases are a match to TRBD1. Germline lookup yields CDR1 MDHEN and CDR2 SYDVKM. The CDR3 has 15 amino acids. V lost 5 bases and J lost 4; bases outside the gene matches: 8. CDR3 nucleotides: TGTGCCAGCAGTCCCCCCGACAGGGGGGCCTATGGCTACACCTTC. This encodes CASSPPDRGAYGYTF.

The rearrangement joins TRBV21-1 to TRBJ1-5. TRBV21-1 has pseudogene status. The CDR3 is 16 amino acids. The CDR3 region is CASSKGCREGNQPQHF. The CDR3 nucleotides read TGTGCCAGCAGCAAAGGGTGCAGGGAGGGCAATCAGCCCCAGCATTTT.

The chain has TRBV7-9 and TRBJ2-1; D is ambiguous. Germline loops: CDR1 SEHNR, CDR2 FQNEAQ (reference sequence). With 0 bases removed from V and 12 bases from J, the gap between germline ends came to 9 bases. The CDR3 sequence is 12 residues long. The CDR3 region is CASSLAPQGQFF. The CDR3 coding sequence is TGTGCCAGCAGCTTAGCGCCTCAAGGGCAGTTCTTC.

This chain uses TRBV5-1 with TRBJ2-3; D tentatively fits TRBD1 or TRBD2 (5 bases each). CDR1 and CDR2 (germline): SGHRS, YFSETQ. With 6 bases removed from V and 4 bases from J, the gap between germline ends came to 18 bases. The CDR3 covers 15 residues. CDR3 amino acids: CASIASGTPSDTQYF. Written as DNA, the CDR3 is TGCGCCAGCATCGCGTCCGGGACCCCCTCAGATACGCAGTATTTT.